Each of the 13 T cell receptor beta chains below was sequenced from the same sample in a study of control samples from healthy donors and cancer patients. This table comes from immunoSEQ multiplex PCR, and its TCRdb copy is limited to in-frame clones, with some not included. The repertoire includes 100,000 to 150,000 clones, more than 80% of them detected once, and roughly 2.7% sits in the top ten. What was sequenced was blood. The receptors stem from a man aged 35-49 years in good health.

This clone was detected only a few times. The gene calls are TRBV2 and TRBJ1-4; no clear D. Trimming pared 5 bases from V and 2 bases from J, leaving 12 bases between. This CDR3 is 15 amino acids long. The germline V gene has CDR1 SNHLY and CDR2 FYNNEI. This chain's CDR3 is CASSPIGLTNEKLFF. CDR3 DNA: TGTGCCAGCAGTCCGATAGGGTTGACTAATGAAAAACTGTTTTTT.

The chain is built from TRBV14 and TRBJ2-7; 9 bases map to TRBD1. Germline V gene lookup returns CDR1 SGHDN and CDR2 FVKESK. The CDR3 consists of 15 residues. The ends lost 5 bases at V and 3 bases at J; junction bases unmatched: 8. CDR3 loop: CASSLGTGKGYEQYF. In DNA, the CDR3 is TGTGCCAGCAGCTTGGGGACAGGGAAGGGCTACGAGCAGTACTTC.

The chain recombines TRBV2 with TRBJ2-3, with 7 bases matching TRBD2. Per the germline V gene, CDR1 is SNHLY and CDR2 is FYNNEI. CDR3 size: 14 residues. The V and J ends lost 6 bases and 4 bases, in that order; junction bases with no gene match: 7. In DNA, the CDR3 is TGTGCCAGCAGGGGAGGGGCCAGGGCAGATACGCAGTATTTT. Translation: CASRGGARADTQYF.

CDR3 bases: TGCGCCAGCGGGCCGGGGAGGGGCGTTAGCACAGATACGCAGTATTTT. As protein: CASGPGRGVSTDTQYF. This sequence joins TRBV5-1 and TRBJ2-3; TRBD2 agrees at 7 bases. The germline CDR1 and CDR2 sequences are SGHRS and YFSETQ. J gave up 0 bases and V 7 bases, and 11 bases lay outside the gene matches. CDR3 length: 16 amino acids.

This chain joins TRBV24-1 and TRBJ2-2; no reliable D call. Trimming shortened V by 4 bases and J by 1 base, and 6 bases separated the two germline ends. The CDR3 has 14 residues. Germline CDR1 and CDR2: KGHDR and SFDVKD. The CDR3 coding sequence is TGTGCCACCAGTGACCCCGGGAACACCGGGGAGCTGTTTTTT. It specifies CATSDPGNTGELFF.

The V and J genes are TRBV19 and TRBJ1-1; 7 bases match TRBD1. The CDR3 extends over 16 amino acids. The V segment lost 5 bases and the J segment 0 bases; nucleotides outside the gene matches: 9. In germline, CDR1 is LNHDA, CDR2 SQIVND (reference sequence). Here the CDR3 DNA reads TGTGCCAGTAGTCAAGGGGGCGGGGGCATGAACACTGAAGCTTTCTTT. Translating gives CASSQGGGGMNTEAFF.

This chain uses TRBV3-1 (or the pseudogene TRBV3-2) with TRBJ2-5, with D possibly matching TRBD2 (6 bases). V gave up 1 base and J gave up 3 bases, with 9 bases separating them. The CDR3 is 14 amino acids. CDR1 and CDR2 (germline): LGHDT, YNNKEL (reference sequence). CDR3 bases: TGTGCCAGCAGCCAAGTGCGGGGTGAAGAGACCCAGTACTTC. This translates into CASSQVRGEETQYF.

This chain links TRBV5-1 with TRBJ2-3, with D unclear. Deletions cut 4 bases from V and 5 bases from J, with 8 bases between. This CDR3 is built from 12 residues. Germline CDR1 reads SGHRS; CDR2 reads YFSETQ. The CDR3 protein is CASSTERDTQYF. The CDR3 nucleotides are TGCGCCAGCAGCACTGAGAGAGATACGCAGTATTTT. The variable domain in full, with the rest retrieved from reference TRBV5-1 and TRBJ2-3, is KAGVTQTPRYLIKTRGQQVTLSCSPISGHRSVSWYQQTPGQGLQFLFEYFSETQRNKGNFPGRFSGRQFSNSRSEMNVSTLELGDSALYLCASSTERDTQYFGPGTRLTVL.

The V gene is TRBV7-8, the J gene TRBJ2-7, with 7 positions matching TRBD1. With 4 bases clipped from V and 4 bases from J, the junction kept 13 bases outside the gene matches. Looked up from germline, CDR1 is SGHVS and CDR2 is FQNEAQ. The CDR3 spans 16 residues. CDR3 nucleotide sequence: TGTGCCAGCAGCTCGAGACAGGGCTTAGGTCGGTACGAGCAGTACTTC. Its translation is CASSSRQGLGRYEQYF.

The chain combines TRBV5-1 with TRBJ1-5, with a weak D call TRBD1 (5 bases). The V gene's germline CDR1 is SGHRS and CDR2 YFSETQ. This CDR3 is 13 amino acids long. V gave up 2 bases and J gave up 3 bases, with 6 bases separating them. In DNA form, the CDR3 reads TGCGCCAGCAGCTTAGGGGACAATCAGCCCCAGCATTTT. It translates to CASSLGDNQPQHF.

The genes are TRBV9 and TRBJ2-1; D might be TRBD2 (6 bases). V lost 3 bases and J lost 5, with 15 bases in between. The CDR3 has 15 amino acids. Germline CDR1 reads SGDLS; CDR2 reads YYNGEE. CDR3 nucleotide sequence: TGTGCCAGCAGCGAGGCCGTAGGGAGGCACAATGAGCAGTTCTTC. Protein: CASSEAVGRHNEQFF.

The chain has TRBV12-3 or TRBV12-4 and TRBJ2-5; either TRBD1 or TRBD2 may supply D (5 bases each). The CDR3 loop spans 11 amino acids. Between the trimmed V and J ends, which lost 6 bases and 8 bases, there was a span of 10 bases. The CDR3 bases are TGTGCCAGCAGCACGGGGCGTACCCAGTACTTC. Encoded protein: CASSTGRTQYF.

This rearrangement joins TRBV2 to TRBJ1-4; maybe TRBD1 (6 bases). Germline CDR1 SNHLY, CDR2 FYNNEI. The CDR3 is 16 amino acids. Trimming removed 10 bases from V and 0 bases from J, with 18 bases in between. The CDR3 sequence is CATWGATSPTNEKLFF. CDR3 coding DNA: TGTGCCACCTGGGGGGCTACAAGCCCAACTAATGAAAAACTGTTTTTT.